This TCR beta chain was obtained from a study of CD8 T cells in ankylosing spondylitis. A note on this clonotype: As yet, its antigen is unknown.

Study-wide results and caveats: Reports of some motif variants in reactive arthritis synovial fluid and blood predate this one.

Libraries for TCR beta were made by quantitative 5'-RACE with molecular barcodes. TCRdb re-analysed the 5' RACE reads in MiXCR, keeping a single row per CDR3 protein. Here the sample spans approximately 300,000 distinct CDR3 sequences, around 20% being singletons. CDR3 length: 15 amino acids. CDR1 is SGHNT, CDR2 YYREEE, per germline (reference sequence). Trimming cost V 2 bases and J 3 bases, with 12 bases left between them. This TCR came from a female donor with ankylosing spondylitis or in good health (not recorded which). The chain is built from TRBV5-4 and TRBJ2-1; the D gene is possibly TRBD2 (6 bases). The sample taken for sequencing was blood, either unsorted or a sorted T cell fraction (not recorded which). CDR3 sequence (DNA): TGTGCCAGCAGCTTTGACCGGCGGGGCTACAATGAGCAGTTCTTC. This encodes CASSFDRRGYNEQFF.